This TCR beta chain was sequenced in a study of vaccination and CD4 T cells after COVID-19. Comment on this clonotype: Its antigen is as yet unknown.

The Oncomine TCR Beta short-read assay was applied to DNA of cultured CD4+ T cells. TCRdb used MiXCR to reprocess the PCR reads, holding one entry per CDR3 protein. This sample yields some 4,000 distinct CDR3 sequences, of which 45% are seen a single time; less than 50% belongs to the top ten. The treatment is: roughly 10-day PBMC culture with coronavirus spike peptide pools or control peptides (ViraFEST assay). The TCR sequence derives from a human donor who had recovered from COVID-19. The sequencing sample was made of CD4+ T cells from blood, cultured in vitro.

In DNA form, the CDR3 reads TGTGCCAGTACCGAGACAGGGGCGAACTATGGCTACACCTTC. This translates into CASTETGANYGYTF. The chain carries TRBV19 and TRBJ1-2; 8 bases agree with TRBD1. The CDR3 spans 14 residues. The ends lost 7 bases at V and 2 bases at J; junction bases unmatched: 6. The V gene's germline CDR1 is LNHDA and CDR2 SQIVND (reference sequence).